This record looks at one T cell receptor (beta chain) sequence and its context. Its specificity is unknown. CDR1 and CDR2 (germline): SGHTA, FQGNSA. Trimming took 5 bases from V and 5 from J; bases not matched to a gene: 6. The CDR3 consists of 15 residues. Ranging in age from roughly 6 to 90, the donors were healthy Caucasian individuals from Russia. This record comes from a study of blood T cells in healthy people across ages. A J-beta primer mix and a sample-barcoded 5' primer were used in a second PCR of roughly 7 to 12 cycles. TCRdb re-called the 5' RACE reads with MiXCR, one entry per CDR3 protein. The sample has just over 800,000 distinct CDR3 sequences, 62% seen once. Broader study findings: It was found that TCR beta diversity correlated strongly with the percentage of naive T cells. The recorded TCR beta diversity per million T cells decreased in a roughly linear manner with age.

This TCR derives from a man younger than 40 in good health. The chain joins TRBV7-2 to TRBJ2-5; TRBD1 agrees at 12 bases. Sequenced material: blood. CDR3: CASSLGTGGAETQYF. The CDR3 region has the DNA TGTGCCAGCAGCCTGGGGACAGGGGGCGCGGAGACCCAGTACTTC.